Listed here are 26 T cell receptor beta chains from one sample, sequenced in a study of cytomegalovirus exposure and HLA in healthy donors. A multiplex PCR was run with 60 Vbeta primers and 13 Jbeta primers. The assay was immunoSEQ multiplex PCR, and TCRdb's table has in-frame clones only and misses some. Of about 190,000 clones listed, around 73% are singletons. The sequenced sample consisted of PBMCs. The receptor set was obtained from a woman in her 30s in good health and CMV-seropositive.

This rearrangement joins TRBV19 to TRBJ1-6; D gene ambiguous. V lost 1 base and J 9 bases, leaving 13 bases between the germline ends. The V gene's germline CDR1 is LNHDA and CDR2 SQIVND (reference sequence). The CDR3 runs 15 residues. The CDR3 loop reads CASSIGELHSSPLHF. The CDR3 nucleotides are TGTGCCAGTAGTATAGGAGAGCTCCACAGTTCACCCCTCCACTTT.

V usage is TRBV5-1 and J usage is TRBJ1-2; perhaps TRBD1 as D (5 bases). There are 15 residues in the CDR3. The germline gives CDR1 SGHRS, CDR2 YFSETQ. V lost 0 bases, J lost 8 bases, and 17 bases lay in between. CDR3 bases: TGCGCCAGCAGCTTGGATAAAACAGGTTTGGAAGGCTACACCTTC. Protein sequence: CASSLDKTGLEGYTF.

In regard to this clone: This specimen includes other DNA sequences encoding the same CDR3. This rearrangement joins TRBV18 to TRBJ2-5; D gene uncertain. The CDR3 is 14 residues long. The germline V and J ends were trimmed by 0 bases and 2 bases, with 7 bases remaining between them. Per the germline V gene, CDR1 is KGHSH and CDR2 is LQKENI. DNA for the CDR3: TGTGCCAGCTCACCACCGCCTAGGCAAGAGACCCAGTACTTC. Encoded protein: CASSPPPRQETQYF.

The CDR3 protein is CASSLGQGEDTQYF. The CDR3 DNA reads as TGTGCCAGCAGCTTAGGGCAGGGGGAAGATACGCAGTATTTT. J is TRBJ2-3 and V is TRBV11-3, with TRBD1 matching 7 bases. CDR3 length: 14 amino acids. The V gene end was trimmed by 1 base and the J gene end by 5 bases; junction bases not matched to a gene: 3. Germline assignment: CDR1 SGHNT and CDR2 YENEEA.

The genes are TRBV6-5 and TRBJ2-5, with a tentative D call TRBD2 (6 bases). The CDR3 runs to 13 residues. The V end was cut by 7 bases, the J end by 9 bases, with 18 bases between. Germline CDR1 MNHEY, CDR2 SVGAGI. The CDR3 nucleotides are TGTGCCAGCATTGAACCGGGGGTTTCAGCCCAGTACTTC. Its translation: CASIEPGVSAQYF.

The J gene is TRBJ2-5, the V gene TRBV30, with 9 bases aligning to TRBD1. The germline V gene has CDR1 GTSNPN and CDR2 SVGIG (reference sequence). V gave up 3 bases and J gave up 2 bases; unmatched junction bases: 10. The CDR3 runs to 16 residues. The CDR3 sequence: CAWSRGPGTGQETQYF. CDR3 sequence (DNA): TGTGCCTGGAGCCGCGGGCCCGGGACAGGGCAAGAGACCCAGTACTTC.

V usage is TRBV4-1 and J usage is TRBJ1-2, with a tentative D call TRBD1 (6 bases). CDR1 and CDR2 from the germline V gene are MGHRA and YSYEKL. V was trimmed by 6 bases and J by 4 bases, leaving 21 bases between them. The CDR3 covers 16 residues. CDR3 in amino acids: CASSRGIGRGFYGYTF. The CDR3 nucleotides are TGCGCCAGCAGTCGCGGGATTGGGAGGGGGTTCTATGGCTACACCTTC.

This clone showed up just a few times. The V gene is TRBV5-5, the J gene TRBJ1-2; possible D gene TRBD1, 6 bases. The germline V gene encodes CDR1 SGHKS and CDR2 YYEKEE (reference sequence). CDR3 length: 15 amino acids. V dropped 3 bases and J dropped 8 bases, with 20 bases sitting between them. For the CDR3, the DNA is TGTGCCAGCAGCTCACTTACAGGGTTATTAGAAGGCTACACCTTC. This gives the protein CASSSLTGLLEGYTF.

This chain connects TRBV18 to TRBJ2-5; maybe TRBD2 (6 bases). The CDR3 length is 16 residues. The V end was cut by 1 base, the J end by 0 bases, with 12 bases between. CDR1 and CDR2 (germline): KGHSH, LQKENI. In nucleotides, the CDR3 is TGTGCCAGCTCACCACGGACTACCAGTTACCAAGAGACCCAGTACTTC. Translating it yields CASSPRTTSYQETQYF.

The chain joins TRBV28 to TRBJ2-3; 9 nucleotides align to TRBD2. V was clipped by 6 bases and J by 1 base; unmatched bases: 5. Germline CDR1 MDHEN, CDR2 SYDVKM. The CDR3 contains 15 residues. The CDR3 reads CASRARLAGTDTQYF. CDR3 nucleotide sequence: TGTGCCAGCAGAGCAAGACTAGCGGGCACAGATACGCAGTATTTT.

V is TRBV30 and J is TRBJ1-1; TRBD1 matches at 7 bases. V shed 3 bases and J 0 bases; nucleotides not matched to a gene: 10. CDR1 and CDR2 from the germline V gene are GTSNPN and SVGIG (reference sequence). This CDR3 region has 16 residues. CDR3: CAWSDEPGQMNTEAFF. The CDR3 bases are TGTGCCTGGAGCGACGAACCGGGACAGATGAACACTGAAGCTTTCTTT.

The chain carries TRBV5-1 and TRBJ1-6; TRBD1 aligns across 9 bases. This CDR3 region has 17 residues. Looked up from germline, CDR1 is SGHRS and CDR2 is YFSETQ. With 3 bases clipped from V and 1 base from J, the junction kept 5 bases outside the gene matches. The CDR3 DNA follows: TGCGCCAGCAGCTGGGGACAGGGCGGTTCCTATAATTCACCCCTCCACTTT. Translation: CASSWGQGGSYNSPLHF.

This sequence joins TRBV19 and TRBJ1-2; TRBD1 agrees at 10 bases. The CDR3 covers 14 residues. The germline CDR1 and CDR2 sequences are LNHDA and SQIVND (reference sequence). The V segment lost 3 bases and the J segment 6 bases; nucleotides outside the gene matches: 4. CDR3 nucleotides: TGTGCCAGTAGTATGACAGGGGGCAGTCATGGCTACACCTTC. It is translated as CASSMTGGSHGYTF. The whole variable domain, remainder taken from reference TRBV19 and TRBJ1-2, is DGGITQSPKYLFRKEGQNVTLSCEQNLNHDAMYWYRQDPGQGLRLIYYSQIVNDFQKGDIAEGYSVSREKKESFPLTVTSAQKNPTAFYLCASSMTGGSHGYTFGSGTRLTVV.

This clone has just a few counts. The V gene is TRBV29-1, the J gene TRBJ1-4, with D possibly matching TRBD1 (6 bases). From germline, CDR1 is SQVTM and CDR2 ANQGSEA. The V end lost 5 bases, the J end lost 8 bases, and 12 bases lay between the germline ends. The CDR3 is 12 residues long. The CDR3 coding sequence is TGCAGCGTTACCAGGGGAGGGGAAAAACTGTTTTTT. Translating gives CSVTRGGEKLFF.

This chain links TRBV15 with TRBJ2-7; 11 positions agree with TRBD2. The V segment lost 4 bases and the J segment 0 bases; nucleotides outside the gene matches: 2. This CDR3 comprises 15 residues. CDR1 is LNHNV and CDR2 is YYDKDF in the germline V gene (reference sequence). The CDR3 nucleotides are TGTGCCACCAGCACCGGGACTAGCGGCTCCTACGAGCAGTACTTC. Its translation is CATSTGTSGSYEQYF.

This rearrangement joins TRBV6-6 to TRBJ1-6; D unclear. The CDR3 consists of 12 residues. V lost 7 bases and J 9 bases, leaving 10 bases between the germline ends. Germline V gene data show CDR1 as MNHNY and CDR2 as SVGAGI (reference sequence). The DNA of the CDR3 is TGTGCCAGCACCTCAACTAGTTCACCCCTCCACTTT. Its protein is CASTSTSSPLHF.

This chain connects TRBV6-1 to TRBJ2-7, with 12 nucleotides matching TRBD1. CDR1 and CDR2 from the germline V gene are MNHNS and SASEGT. V was clipped by 0 bases and J by 6 bases; unmatched bases: 3. This CDR3 is built from 15 residues. The CDR3 nucleotides read TGTGCCAGCAGTGAAGCGGGACAGGGGGCAAGCGAGCAGTACTTC. Translation gives CASSEAGQGASEQYF.

The chain carries TRBV28 and TRBJ1-6, with TRBD1 matching 7 bases. The CDR3 has 15 residues. The ends lost 6 bases at V and 6 bases at J; junction bases unmatched: 8. The germline CDR1 and CDR2 sequences are MDHEN and SYDVKM. CDR3 bases: TGTGCCAGCAGCTACGGGACAGTAGGTAATTCACCCCTCCACTTT. It yields the protein CASSYGTVGNSPLHF.

The chain recombines TRBV9 with TRBJ2-7; 8 nucleotides agree with TRBD2. The length of the CDR3 is 15 residues. Trimming took 3 bases from V and 1 from J; bases not matched to a gene: 6. The germline V gene has CDR1 SGDLS and CDR2 YYNGEE. The CDR3 here is CASSASGGVSYEQYF. In nucleotides, the CDR3 is TGTGCCAGCAGCGCCTCGGGAGGGGTTTCCTACGAGCAGTACTTC.

This chain uses TRBV5-1 with TRBJ1-2; TRBD1 matches 8 bases. The CDR3 is made up of 16 amino acids. The germline V gene has CDR1 SGHRS and CDR2 YFSETQ. V trimming: 3 bases; J trimming: 0 bases; junction bases outside the gene matches: 7. The CDR3 DNA reads TGCGCCAGCAGCTGGCAGGGGGCTAGAGCTAACTATGGCTACACCTTC. Its translation: CASSWQGARANYGYTF. Using reference TRBV5-1 and TRBJ1-2 for the parts outside the CDR3, the full variable domain is KAGVTQTPRYLIKTRGQQVTLSCSPISGHRSVSWYQQTPGQGLQFLFEYFSETQRNKGNFPGRFSGRQFSNSRSEMNVSTLELGDSALYLCASSWQGARANYGYTFGSGTRLTVV.

The chain recombines TRBV18 with TRBJ2-7; 10 positions match TRBD2. The CDR3 has 15 residues. CDR1 KGHSH and CDR2 LQKENI come from the germline V gene. The J segment lost 5 bases and the V segment lost 3 bases, leaving 7 bases of the junction unmatched. CDR3 coding DNA: TGTGCCAGCTCACCGGGGACTAGCGTGAACGACGAGCAGTACTTC. Protein sequence: CASSPGTSVNDEQYF.

The J gene is TRBJ2-1, the V gene TRBV11-3; tentative D call: TRBD1 (6 bases). Germline V gene lookup returns CDR1 SGHNT and CDR2 YENEEA. CDR3 size: 15 residues. Trimming cost V 1 base and J 8 bases, with 15 bases left between them. CDR3: CASSLGAGEGHEQFF. CDR3 DNA: TGTGCCAGCAGCTTAGGGGCAGGGGAAGGTCATGAGCAGTTCTTC.

This chain joins TRBV7-6 and TRBJ2-3; D remains ambiguous. Looked up from germline, CDR1 is SGHVS and CDR2 is FNYEAQ. The germline V and J ends were trimmed by 3 bases and 2 bases, with 9 bases remaining between them. The CDR3 covers 14 residues. The CDR3, as DNA: TGTGCCAGCAGCTTGTCTGCGGCCACAGATACGCAGTATTTT. Translated, it gives CASSLSAATDTQYF.

This chain uses TRBV30 with TRBJ2-2, with D possibly TRBD1 on 6 matching bases. V was pared by 3 bases and J by 4 bases, with 12 bases between. Germline values: CDR1 GTSNPN, CDR2 SVGIG (reference sequence). The CDR3 has 14 amino acids. CDR3 residues: CAWSYLRGTGELFF. CDR3 coding DNA: TGTGCCTGGAGCTACCTCAGGGGCACCGGGGAGCTGTTTTTT.

The rearrangement joins TRBV18 to TRBJ1-5, with D unresolved. CDR1 and CDR2 from the germline V gene are KGHSH and LQKENI. The CDR3 is 14 amino acids. V was trimmed by 6 bases and J by 0 bases, leaving 9 bases between them. Written as DNA, the CDR3 is TGTGCCAGCTCCCGAGAGATTAGCAATCAGCCCCAGCATTTT. Translating gives CASSREISNQPQHF.

This rearrangement joins TRBV11-2 to TRBJ2-7, with unresolved D. The CDR3 has 13 residues. V shed 1 base and J shed 4 bases, with 8 bases lying between them. In germline, CDR1 is SGHAT, CDR2 FQNNGV. The CDR3 protein is CASSLGFGYEQYF. The CDR3 region has the DNA TGTGCCAGCAGCTTAGGTTTCGGGTACGAGCAGTACTTC.